The clone carrying this T cell receptor beta chain was observed at least ten times. Its antigen is unknown. This entry comes from a study of breast tumors, draining lymph nodes, adjacent tissues. Axillary draining lymph nodes of breast cancer patients supplied the node samples. Each CDR3 protein is one row after TCRdb ran MiXCR on the multiplex PCR reads. The sample contains about 140,000 distinct CDR3 sequences, less than 35% of which appear only once. The CDR3 totals 17 residues. Germline-derived CDR1 and CDR2 are SGHTS and YDEGEE. The trim removed 4 bases at V and 6 bases at J, leaving 17 bases unmatched. General study points: Tumor repertoires ranked between lymph nodes and nontumor tissue in diversity, with V and J gene preferences. Tumor and nontumor repertoires were significantly more similar in luminal-like than in basal-like breast cancer. Most tumor T cells seemingly derive from lymph node, then expand in tumor.

The chain combines TRBV5-8 with TRBJ2-3; TRBD1 agrees at 7 bases. The TCR was taken from a female donor with breast cancer. Some clones in this sample may be carry-over from other donors' samples. Sequenced: axillary lymph node tissue. CDR3 sequence: CASSRKTGTATADTQYF. The CDR3 nucleotides are TGTGCCAGCAGCCGAAAGACGGGGACAGCCACCGCGGATACGCAGTATTTT.